The T cell receptor beta chain described here comes from a study of OX40 agonist ivuxolimab in advanced cancers. The timepoints at which blood was sampled were baseline, cycle 4 day 1, and cycle 7 day 1. Study results and limitations: Those patients achieving a partial response at 0.1-3.0 mg/kg showed among the lowest clonal expansion. Also showing low normalized T-cell clonal expansion were some of the nonresponders. Relative to CD4+ cells, CD8+ T cells on average had more expanded clones.

Data came from immunoSEQ multiplex PCR; TCRdb stores just in-frame clones and leaves some out. The data contain about 69,000 clones, about four fifths of them singletons. In regard to this clone: The antigen is undetermined.

Germline CDR1 DFQATT, CDR2 SNEGSKA (reference sequence). The CDR3 has 11 amino acids. The V end lost 6 bases, the J end lost 3 bases, and 8 bases lay between the germline ends. The sequence was collected from an adult with an advanced solid tumor such as melanoma, head and neck, liver or kidney cancer. The starting material was CD4+ or CD8+ T cells sorted from blood, obtained in a trial of the OX40 agonist ivuxolimab. The V gene is TRBV20-1, the J gene TRBJ1-2; unclear D gene. The CDR3, as DNA: TGCAGTGCCCGAGAGGACTATGGCTACACCTTC. Its protein product is CSAREDYGYTF.